This T cell receptor beta chain emerged from a study of blood T cell repertoires in COVID-19. The wider study: COVID-19 samples, acute and convalescent, were from the United States, Italy and Spain. Sample material is recorded as cDNA or gDNA derived from T cells, B-cell-depleted T cells, or PBMCs.

The V gene lost 0 bases and the J gene lost 3 bases, with 10 bases spanning the gap. There are 15 residues in the CDR3. Germline V CDR1 and CDR2: SGHTS, YDEGEE. Source study methods: Reference gene primer amplification in the assay estimated nucleated cell counts. The protocol was immunoSEQ multiplex PCR, while the TCRdb copy is restricted to in-frame clones and leaves out a portion. That table is the source of V, J and clone size, and D and trimming were worked out from the DNA. The sample has some 240,000 clones, approximately 82% seen once; the top ten hold 9.7%. Specimen: peripheral blood. The genes are TRBV5-8 and TRBJ2-1, with TRBD2 as a possible D gene (5 bases). This TCR was sampled from a middle-aged man with active or convalescent COVID-19. CDR3 in amino acids: CASSLGTGNYNEQFF. The CDR3 bases are TGTGCCAGCAGCTTGGGGACGGGAAACTACAATGAGCAGTTCTTC.